The T cell receptor beta chain described here comes from a study of T cell responses to AZD1222 COVID-19 vaccine. Study-level background: Pooled in the analysis were second doses at about 4 or about 12 weeks.

As concerns this clone: Its antigen remains unidentified. The junction and the germline gene differ at one end; a read error may be behind it.

General study points: Donors were chiefly white British, with a greater number of females, and clonal diversity was perhaps underestimated. Repertoires were sampled only after the peak T cell response.

Data came from immunoSEQ multiplex PCR; TCRdb stores just in-frame clones and leaves some out. The table lists more than 70,000 clones, about 90% of them singletons. This clonotype was sampled from an adult in good health. The source material was peripheral blood, sampled on day 0 of AZD1222 vaccination.

The CDR3 coding sequence is TGTGCCAGCAGTGAAGCCATCCTAGCGGGGCCCTACGAGTGGGACTTC. Its translation: CASSEAILAGPYEWDF. The rearrangement links TRBV6-1 to TRBJ2-7; 9 nucleotides agree with TRBD2. This CDR3 is built from 16 residues. From germline, CDR1 is MNHNS and CDR2 SASEGT.